This T cell receptor (beta chain) was sequenced during a study of T cell repertoires in aging, cancer and after chemotherapy. Per germline, CDR1 DFQATT and CDR2 SNEGSKA (reference sequence). Trimming cost V 3 bases and J 4 bases, with 10 bases left between them. The CDR3 is 13 residues long. This clonotype turned up a few times. TRB rearrangements spanning V, D and J were amplified using mixed TRB-A/B primers. Using its own MiXCR run on the multiplex PCR reads, TCRdb lists one record per CDR3 protein. The sample includes under 6,000 distinct CDR3 sequences, about a quarter of them seen just once. Amplification of TCR beta used genomic DNA extracted from peripheral blood.

The V gene is TRBV20-1, the J gene TRBJ2-1; the D call may be TRBD1 or TRBD2 (5 bases each). The clonotype comes from a human donor with a blood cancer. Sequences were obtained from blood. The CDR3 coding sequence is TGCAGTGCTAGCCGGGACCCTTACAATGAGCAGTTCTTC. This encodes CSASRDPYNEQFF.